Included here is one TCR beta chain sequence, with context. Its antigen remains unknown. In the PCR, 60 Vbeta and 13 Jbeta primers were used. Some clones are missing from TCRdb's copy, which holds only in-frame ones; the method was immunoSEQ multiplex PCR. The sample has roughly 190,000 clones; 83% are singletons. This sample was taken from a study of cytomegalovirus exposure and HLA in healthy donors. As for the study in general: Earlier work reported 117 million unique TCR beta sequences from 150 million to 200 million T cells. Study-level points and caveats: Some TCR beta chains (around 180 of them) were listed as cytomegalovirus-associated.

CDR1 is LNHDA, CDR2 SQIVND, per germline (reference sequence). Trimming shortened V by 4 bases and J by 0 bases, and 13 bases separated the two germline ends. The CDR3 is 16 amino acids. The rearrangement uses TRBV19 and TRBJ1-3, with D perhaps TRBD1 (5 bases). The specimen was PBMCs. The TCR was taken from a man aged 40-49 years in good health and CMV-seropositive. The CDR3 reads CASSTPGLTSGNTIYF. The CDR3 DNA is TGTGCCAGTAGTACCCCGGGACTGACCTCTGGAAACACCATATATTTT.